One sample yielded the 24 T cell receptor beta chains listed below, sequenced in a study of OX40 agonist ivuxolimab in advanced cancers. Libraries came from the immunoSEQ multiplex PCR assay. Drawn from immuneACCESS, this table holds only the in-frame rearrangements with V and J called that TCRdb kept. Clones are partly lost; checked studies trace under half to an unresolved V gene and leave the rest unexplained. Across this sample there are 75,000 to 80,000 clones, with 94% seen only once. The ten top clones hold over 20% of the sample. Sequenced material: CD4+ or CD8+ T cells sorted from blood, taken in a trial of the OX40 agonist ivuxolimab. The receptors originated from an adult with an advanced solid tumor such as melanoma, head and neck, liver or kidney cancer.

The chain employs TRBV27 and TRBJ1-2, with 8 bases lining up with TRBD1. Per germline, CDR1 MNHEY and CDR2 SMNVEV (reference sequence). Trimming removed 4 bases from V and 2 bases from J; junction bases left unmatched: 9. This CDR3 comprises 16 residues. CDR3 sequence (DNA): TGTGCCAGCAGTTCATACGGACAGGGCGACAACTATGGCTACACCTTC. Translated: CASSSYGQGDNYGYTF.

V usage is TRBV11-2 and J usage is TRBJ2-7; TRBD1 matches at 10 bases. The CDR3 runs 14 residues. The germline CDR1 and CDR2 sequences are SGHAT and FQNNGV. Trimming took 4 bases from V and 3 from J; bases not matched to a gene: 3. The CDR3 bases are TGTGCCAGCAGCTGGGGACAGGGGAACTACGAGCAGTACTTC. Its protein product is CASSWGQGNYEQYF.

The gene calls are TRBV27 and TRBJ2-7, with D unclear. Germline V gene sequence: CDR1 MNHEY, CDR2 SMNVEV (reference sequence). The CDR3 length is 14 residues. With 1 base removed from V and 0 bases from J, the gap between germline ends came to 7 bases. CDR3: CASSLYLSSYEQYF. The CDR3 DNA reads TGTGCCAGCAGTTTATATCTGAGCTCCTACGAGCAGTACTTC.

The chain couples TRBV18 to TRBJ2-3; no reliable D call. The V end lost 2 bases, the J end lost 1 base, and 7 bases lay between the germline ends. Germline V gene lookup returns CDR1 KGHSH and CDR2 LQKENI. CDR3 length: 14 amino acids. DNA of the CDR3: TGTGCCAGCTCACCAAGGCACGGCACAGATACGCAGTATTTT. This gives the protein CASSPRHGTDTQYF. Complete variable domain (other parts from reference TRBV18 and TRBJ2-3): NAGVMQNPRHLVRRRGQEARLRCSPMKGHSHVYWYRQLPEEGLKFMVYLQKENIIDESGMPKERFSAEFPKEGPSILRIQQVVRGDSAAYFCASSPRHGTDTQYFGPGTRLTVL.

This CDR3 is CASSSDRGHEKLFF. CDR3 nucleotides: TGTGCCAGCAGTTCGGACAGGGGCCATGAAAAACTGTTTTTT. The rearrangement uses TRBV6-6 and TRBJ1-4; the match to TRBD1 covers 9 bases. Germline values: CDR1 MNHNY, CDR2 SVGAGI (reference sequence). The V and J ends lost 4 bases and 6 bases, in that order; junction bases with no gene match: 3. CDR3 size: 14 residues.

The J gene is TRBJ2-1, the V gene TRBV5-8, with D possibly TRBD1 on 6 matching bases. CDR1 is SGHTS, CDR2 YDEGEE, per germline. The V gene lost 3 bases and the J gene lost 6 bases, with 16 bases spanning the gap. CDR3 length equals 15 residues. As DNA, the CDR3 is TGTGCCAGCAGCTCCACTAGGGGGTGGGGCAATGAGCAGTTCTTC. Protein: CASSSTRGWGNEQFF.

The chain carries TRBV19 and TRBJ2-6, with D perhaps TRBD1 (5 bases). The CDR3 runs to 15 residues. Trimming removed 8 bases from V and 1 base from J, with 12 bases in between. Germline V gene data show CDR1 as LNHDA and CDR2 as SQIVND (reference sequence). In nucleotides, the CDR3 is TGTGCCAGTCGGACCCAGGGTTCTGGGGCCAACGTCCTGACTTTC. Protein: CASRTQGSGANVLTF.

In its sample, this clone is medium-sized. The chain couples TRBV5-1 to TRBJ1-6; D might be TRBD1 (6 bases). V gave up 6 bases and J gave up 7 bases, with 20 bases separating them. The V gene's germline CDR1 is SGHRS and CDR2 YFSETQ. The CDR3 is 16 amino acids. The CDR3 reads CASTPLGGQGNSPLHF. The CDR3 bases are TGCGCCAGCACCCCCTTGGGGGGGCAGGGGAATTCACCCCTCCACTTT.

This chain links TRBV30 with TRBJ2-4, with a weak D call TRBD2 (6 bases). The germline V gene encodes CDR1 GTSNPN and CDR2 SVGIG (reference sequence). V was pared by 1 base and J by 13 bases, with 17 bases between. The CDR3 covers 13 residues. Here the CDR3 reads CAWSALVREIQYF. In DNA form, the CDR3 reads TGTGCCTGGAGTGCACTCGTCCGGGAGATCCAGTACTTC.

The chain recombines TRBV30 with TRBJ1-1, with D unclear. Germline CDR1 reads GTSNPN; CDR2 reads SVGIG (reference sequence). This CDR3 is 12 amino acids long. V was pared by 4 bases and J by 4 bases, with 10 bases between. The chain's CDR3 is CAWMKESTEAFF. As DNA, the CDR3 is TGTGCCTGGATGAAGGAGAGCACTGAAGCTTTCTTT.

The chain is built from TRBV19 and TRBJ1-1; TRBD1 agrees at 7 bases. V dropped 6 bases and J dropped 6; count of bases not matched to a gene: 13. Germline CDR1 and CDR2: LNHDA and SQIVND (reference sequence). The length of the CDR3 is 15 residues. CDR3 sequence reads: CASRWVEGAGAEAFF. Here the CDR3 DNA reads TGTGCCAGTAGATGGGTGGAGGGGGCCGGCGCTGAAGCTTTCTTT.

This clone was observed a single time. The J gene is TRBJ1-2, the V gene TRBV19; 7 nucleotides line up with TRBD1. Per germline, CDR1 LNHDA and CDR2 SQIVND (reference sequence). The V gene end was trimmed by 6 bases and the J gene end by 6 bases; junction bases not matched to a gene: 4. The CDR3 extends over 12 amino acids. CDR3 amino acids: CASRTGRNGYTF. In DNA, the CDR3 is TGTGCCAGTAGGACAGGGAGAAATGGCTACACCTTC.

This clone was counted a single time. The chain employs TRBV14 and TRBJ2-7; D ambiguous. This CDR3 is 15 amino acids long. The germline gives CDR1 SGHDN, CDR2 FVKESK. The V end was cut by 1 base, the J end by 2 bases, with 12 bases between. DNA of the CDR3: TGTGCCAGCAGCCAAGTGCGCCACAGTCCCTACGAGCAGTACTTC. It codes for CASSQVRHSPYEQYF.

The chain joins TRBV7-2 to TRBJ2-7, with D possibly matching TRBD2 (5 bases). This CDR3 region has 16 residues. V dropped 1 base and J dropped 2 bases, with 15 bases sitting between them. Germline CDR1 reads SGHTA; CDR2 reads FQGNSA. The CDR3 is CASSLGTESGTYEQYF. The CDR3 region has the DNA TGTGCCAGCAGCTTAGGCACAGAATCGGGGACCTACGAGCAGTACTTC.

This chain uses TRBV16 with TRBJ1-1; D not resolved. The V and J ends lost 0 bases and 1 base respectively, with 3 bases between them. The CDR3 has 13 amino acids. CDR1 KGHSY and CDR2 FQNENV come from the germline V gene. The CDR3 spells CASSQSENTEAFF. DNA for the CDR3: TGTGCCAGCAGCCAATCCGAGAACACTGAAGCTTTCTTT.

V usage is TRBV5-4 and J usage is TRBJ2-1; D may be TRBD2 (5 bases). In germline, CDR1 is SGHNT, CDR2 YYREEE (reference sequence). Deletions cut 0 bases from V and 0 bases from J, with 13 bases between. The CDR3 is 17 amino acids. The DNA of the CDR3 is TGTGCCAGCAGCTTGGAGGGATATGGGAGCTCCTACAATGAGCAGTTCTTC. Protein: CASSLEGYGSSYNEQFF.

This rearrangement joins TRBV5-1 to TRBJ2-4; D tentatively reads TRBD1 or TRBD2 (5 bases each). The CDR3 has 15 amino acids. The V end lost 0 bases, the J end lost 8 bases, and 15 bases lay between the germline ends. Germline assignment: CDR1 SGHRS and CDR2 YFSETQ. DNA for the CDR3: TGCGCCAGCAGCTTGGCCGTAAGCCAGGGAGACATTCAGTACTTC. This codes for CASSLAVSQGDIQYF.

The chain combines TRBV9 with TRBJ2-3, with TRBD2 as a possible D gene (5 bases). The V end lost 2 bases, the J end lost 0 bases, and 13 bases lay between the germline ends. Germline-derived CDR1 and CDR2 are SGDLS and YYNGEE. The CDR3 is made up of 16 amino acids. CDR3: CASSVIERASTDTQYF. The CDR3 nucleotides read TGTGCCAGCAGCGTCATTGAGAGGGCTAGCACAGATACGCAGTATTTT.

The chain links TRBV6-5 to TRBJ2-6; D may be TRBD2 (5 bases). The germline gives CDR1 MNHEY, CDR2 SVGAGI. The CDR3 runs to 16 residues. Trimming left V 0 bases short and J 0 bases short, with 6 bases between. As DNA, the CDR3 is TGTGCCAGCAGTTACTCGGGGAGCTCTGGGGCCAACGTCCTGACTTTC. Translation: CASSYSGSSGANVLTF.

The chain has TRBV4-1 and TRBJ2-3, with D possibly matching TRBD2 (6 bases). Deletions cut 4 bases from V and 3 bases from J, with 26 bases between. Germline V gene data show CDR1 as MGHRA and CDR2 as YSYEKL. The CDR3 has 19 residues. CDR3 sequence: CASSLLRLGPPPHTDTQYF. The CDR3 DNA reads as TGCGCCAGCAGCCTCCTCCGACTAGGACCCCCCCCACATACAGATACGCAGTATTTT.

The chain is built from TRBV9 and TRBJ2-1, with 13 bases fitting TRBD2. Trimming removed 3 bases from V and 4 bases from J; junction bases left unmatched: 1. Germline CDR1 is SGDLS and CDR2 is YYNGEE. The CDR3 runs to 15 residues. The CDR3 coding sequence is TGTGCCAGCAGCGGACTAGCGGGAGGATACAATGAGCAGTTCTTC. Protein: CASSGLAGGYNEQFF.

The rearrangement uses TRBV4-3 and TRBJ1-1; possibly TRBD1 for D (6 bases). Germline lookup yields CDR1 LGHNA and CDR2 YSLEER. V gave up 4 bases and J gave up 5 bases, with 17 bases separating them. The CDR3 totals 15 residues. The CDR3 DNA sequence: TGCGCCAGCAGCCGATACGAGGGGGGCTGGACTGAAGCTTTCTTT. The encoded protein is CASSRYEGGWTEAFF.

Notes on this clone: Other nucleotide sequences in the sample specify the same CDR3. This chain connects TRBV19 to TRBJ1-3; D remains ambiguous. The CDR3 consists of 13 residues. V was pared by 7 bases and J by 0 bases, with 7 bases between. Germline CDR1 is LNHDA and CDR2 is SQIVND (reference sequence). The CDR3 DNA reads as TGTGCCAGTAAAAAGGTCTCTGGAAACACCATATATTTT. As protein: CASKKVSGNTIYF.

This clone was observed a single time. The rearrangement uses TRBV4-3 and TRBJ2-7, with a tentative D call TRBD1 (6 bases). From germline, CDR1 is LGHNA and CDR2 YSLEER. CDR3 length: 14 residues. With 0 bases removed from V and 7 bases from J, the gap between germline ends came to 13 bases. The CDR3 DNA reads as TGCGCCAGCAGCCAAGACAGGGGTTCAGGGGAGCAGTACTTC. Amino acids: CASSQDRGSGEQYF.